This T cell receptor beta chain derives from a study of blood T cell repertoires in COVID-19. This CDR3 contains 11 residues. Germline V gene data show CDR1 as DFQATT and CDR2 as SNEGSKA (reference sequence). This table comes from immunoSEQ multiplex PCR, and its TCRdb copy is limited to in-frame clones, with some not included. In the table there are fewer than 150,000 clones, more than 70% of which are singletons. The TCR was taken from a human donor in a cohort sampled during active COVID-19. V is TRBV20-1 and J is TRBJ1-2, with 7 bases aligning to TRBD1. Input material: peripheral blood. The CDR3 here is CRGRGDYGYTF. The DNA of the CDR3 is TGCAGAGGCAGGGGGGACTATGGCTACACCTTC.